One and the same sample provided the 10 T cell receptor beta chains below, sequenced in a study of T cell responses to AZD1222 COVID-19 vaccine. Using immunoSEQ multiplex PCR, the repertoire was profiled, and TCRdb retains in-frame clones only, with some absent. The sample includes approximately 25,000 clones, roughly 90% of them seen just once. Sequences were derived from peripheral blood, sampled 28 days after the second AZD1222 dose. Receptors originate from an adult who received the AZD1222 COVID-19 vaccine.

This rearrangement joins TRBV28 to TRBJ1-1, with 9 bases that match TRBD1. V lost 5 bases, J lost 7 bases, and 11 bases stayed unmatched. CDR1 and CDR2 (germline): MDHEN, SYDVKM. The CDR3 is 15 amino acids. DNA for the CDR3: TGTGCCAGCAGTCCCCCCCCGGGACAGGGTGTTGAAGCTTTCTTT. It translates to CASSPPPGQGVEAFF.

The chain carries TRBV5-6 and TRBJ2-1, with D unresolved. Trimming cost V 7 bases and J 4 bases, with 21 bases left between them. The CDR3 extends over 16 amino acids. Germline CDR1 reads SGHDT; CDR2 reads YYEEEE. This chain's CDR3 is CASPLKLAAEYNEQFF. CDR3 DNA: TGTGCCAGCCCCTTGAAGTTGGCTGCAGAGTACAATGAGCAGTTCTTC.

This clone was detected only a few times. The CDR3 coding sequence is TGTGCCAGCAGTTTCGGTGGGACAGCGATAATTACCCTCCACTTT. This sequence encodes CASSFGGTAIITLHF. The gene calls are TRBV27 and TRBJ1-6; 7 positions agree with TRBD1. The CDR3 runs 15 residues. CDR1 MNHEY and CDR2 SMNVEV come from the germline V gene (reference sequence). The J segment lost 14 bases and the V segment lost 3 bases, leaving 13 bases of the junction unmatched.

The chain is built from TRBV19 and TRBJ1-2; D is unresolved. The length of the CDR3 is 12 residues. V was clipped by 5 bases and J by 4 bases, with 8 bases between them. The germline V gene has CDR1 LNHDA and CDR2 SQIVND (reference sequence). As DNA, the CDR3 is TGTGCCAGTAGTGACGCGTTCTATGGCTACACCTTC. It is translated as CASSDAFYGYTF.

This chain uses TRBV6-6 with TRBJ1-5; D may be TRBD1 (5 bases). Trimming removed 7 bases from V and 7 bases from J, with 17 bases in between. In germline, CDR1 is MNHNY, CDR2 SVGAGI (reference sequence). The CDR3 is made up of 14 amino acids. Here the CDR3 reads CASNDPQGGQPQHF. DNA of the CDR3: TGTGCCAGCAACGACCCCCAGGGCGGGCAGCCCCAGCATTTT.

CDR3 amino acids: CASSQIQSSGNTIYF. The CDR3 DNA reads as TGTGCCAGCAGTCAGATACAGAGCTCTGGAAACACCATATATTTT. V gene TRBV9 combines with J gene TRBJ1-3; unclear D gene. Germline lookup yields CDR1 SGDLS and CDR2 YYNGEE. Between the trimmed V and J ends, which lost 5 bases and 0 bases, there was a span of 12 bases. The CDR3 is 15 amino acids.

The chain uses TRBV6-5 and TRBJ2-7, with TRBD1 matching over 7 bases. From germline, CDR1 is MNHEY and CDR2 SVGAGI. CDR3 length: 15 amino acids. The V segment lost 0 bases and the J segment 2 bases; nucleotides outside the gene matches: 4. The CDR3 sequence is CASSYSAQGAYEQYF. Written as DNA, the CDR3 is TGTGCCAGCAGTTACTCGGCGCAGGGGGCCTACGAGCAGTACTTC.

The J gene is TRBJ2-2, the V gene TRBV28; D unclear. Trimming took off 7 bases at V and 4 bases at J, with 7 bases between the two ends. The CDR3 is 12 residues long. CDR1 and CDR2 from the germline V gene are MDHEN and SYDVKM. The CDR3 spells CASMAFTGELFF. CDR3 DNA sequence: TGTGCCAGCATGGCCTTCACCGGGGAGCTGTTTTTT.

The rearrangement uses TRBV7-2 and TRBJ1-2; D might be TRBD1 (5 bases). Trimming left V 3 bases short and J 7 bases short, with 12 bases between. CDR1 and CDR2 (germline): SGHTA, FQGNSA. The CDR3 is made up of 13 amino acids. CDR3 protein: CASSLARGSGYTF. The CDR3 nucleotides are TGTGCCAGCAGCTTGGCCCGGGGGAGTGGCTACACCTTC. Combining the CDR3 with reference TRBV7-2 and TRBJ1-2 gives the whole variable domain GAGVSQSPSNKVTEKGKDVELRCDPISGHTALYWYRQSLGQGLEFLIYFQGNSAPDKSGLPSDRFSAERTGGSVSTLTIQRTQQEDSAVYLCASSLARGSGYTFGSGTRLTVV.

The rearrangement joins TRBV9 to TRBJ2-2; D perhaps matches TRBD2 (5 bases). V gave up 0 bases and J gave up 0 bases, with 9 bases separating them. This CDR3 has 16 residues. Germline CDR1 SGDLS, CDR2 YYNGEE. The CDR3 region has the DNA TGTGCCAGCAGCGTAGTAGAAGCGGCGAACACCGGGGAGCTGTTTTTT. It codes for CASSVVEAANTGELFF.